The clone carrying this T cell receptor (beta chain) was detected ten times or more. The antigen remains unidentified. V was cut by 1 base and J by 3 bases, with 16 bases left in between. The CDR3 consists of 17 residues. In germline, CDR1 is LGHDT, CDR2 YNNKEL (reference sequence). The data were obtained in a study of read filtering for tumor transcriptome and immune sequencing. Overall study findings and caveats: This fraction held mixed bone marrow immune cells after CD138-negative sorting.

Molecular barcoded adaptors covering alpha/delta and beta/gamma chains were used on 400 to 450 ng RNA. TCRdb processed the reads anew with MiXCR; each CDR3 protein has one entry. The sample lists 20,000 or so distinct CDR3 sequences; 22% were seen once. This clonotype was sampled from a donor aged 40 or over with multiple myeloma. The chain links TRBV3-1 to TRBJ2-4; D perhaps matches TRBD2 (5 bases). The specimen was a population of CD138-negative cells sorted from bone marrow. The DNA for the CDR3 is TGTGCCAGCAGCCAAGGTGAATTCGGAGGAGGCAAAAACATTCAGTACTTC. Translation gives CASSQGEFGGGKNIQYF.